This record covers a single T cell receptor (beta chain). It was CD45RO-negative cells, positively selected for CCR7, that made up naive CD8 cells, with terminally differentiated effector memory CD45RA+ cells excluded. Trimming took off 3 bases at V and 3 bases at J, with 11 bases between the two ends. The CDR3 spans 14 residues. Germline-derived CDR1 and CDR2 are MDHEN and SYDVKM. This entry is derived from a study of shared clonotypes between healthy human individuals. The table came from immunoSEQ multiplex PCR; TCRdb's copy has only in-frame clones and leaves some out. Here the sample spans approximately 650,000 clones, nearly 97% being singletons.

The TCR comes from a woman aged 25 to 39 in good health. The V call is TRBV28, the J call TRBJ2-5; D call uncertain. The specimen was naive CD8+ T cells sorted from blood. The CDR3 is CASSFPGKEETQYF. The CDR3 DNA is TGTGCCAGCAGTTTCCCCGGTAAGGAAGAGACCCAGTACTTC. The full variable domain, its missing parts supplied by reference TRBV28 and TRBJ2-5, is DVKVTQSSRYLVKRTGEKVFLECVQDMDHENMFWYRQDPGLGLRLIYFSYDVKMKEKGDIPEGYSVSREKKERFSLILESASTNQTSMYLCASSFPGKEETQYFGPGTRLLVL.